This T cell receptor (beta chain) came from a study of technical replicates of blood from a handful of donors. This clone is deemed medium-sized. The same CDR3 arises from other DNA sequences in this sample as well. Here immunoSEQ multiplex PCR was the method, and the copy in TCRdb shows in-frame clones only, minus some. This table has approximately 75,000 clones, 81% appearing once. V lost 4 bases to trimming and J lost 3 bases; unmatched junction nucleotides: 5. The CDR3 consists of 14 residues. Germline CDR1 and CDR2: SGHRS and YFSETQ. V is TRBV5-1 and J is TRBJ1-1, with TRBD1 identical over 8 bases. The sequence came from a human donor in good health. Some clones in this sample may be carry-over from other donors' samples. Sample: PBMCs. CDR3 sequence (DNA): TGCGCCAGCAGCCCGGCAGGGGGCTACACTGAAGCTTTCTTT. It yields the protein CASSPAGGYTEAFF.